Each of the 15 T cell receptor beta chains below was sequenced from the same sample in a study of blood T cell repertoires in COVID-19. This table comes from immunoSEQ multiplex PCR, and its TCRdb copy is limited to in-frame clones, with some not included. The repertoire holds about 160,000 clones, with over 75% as singletons. Sequenced material: PBMCs or T cells enriched from blood (not recorded which). The receptors shown here come from a man aged 35 to 55 who had recovered from COVID-19.

This rearrangement joins TRBV9 to TRBJ2-5; TRBD1 matches at 10 bases. The CDR3 extends over 14 amino acids. V was clipped by 4 bases and J by 5 bases; unmatched bases: 5. Germline CDR1 SGDLS, CDR2 YYNGEE. The CDR3 nucleotides are TGTGCCAGCAGCCCACGGACAGGGGGGGAGACCCAGTACTTC. Translating it yields CASSPRTGGETQYF. Variable domain in full (rest from reference TRBV9 and TRBJ2-5): DSGVTQTPKHLITATGQRVTLRCSPRSGDLSVYWYQQSLDQGLQFLIQYYNGEERAKGNILERFSAQQFPDLHSELNLSSLELGDSALYFCASSPRTGGETQYFGPGTRLLVL.

The rearrangement uses TRBV6-6 and TRBJ1-6; possibly TRBD1 for D (6 bases). CDR1 is MNHNY, CDR2 SVGAGI, per germline (reference sequence). The CDR3 runs to 14 residues. V lost 6 bases, J lost 8 bases, and 14 bases lay in between. CDR3 bases: TGTGCCAGCAGCATGAGGGGGGGCGATTCACCCCTCCACTTT. Its protein product is CASSMRGGDSPLHF.

The genes are TRBV19 and TRBJ2-1, with 8 bases lining up with TRBD2. V was clipped by 4 bases and J by 8 bases; unmatched bases: 10. Germline assignment: CDR1 LNHDA and CDR2 SQIVND (reference sequence). The CDR3 is made up of 15 amino acids. The chain's CDR3 is CASSNLLLAGHEQFF. CDR3 sequence (DNA): TGTGCCAGTAGTAACCTCCTGCTAGCGGGTCATGAGCAGTTCTTC.

V gene TRBV2 combines with J gene TRBJ2-7, with a possible D match to TRBD2 (6 bases). The V and J ends lost 4 bases and 12 bases respectively, with 13 bases between them. This CDR3 comprises 11 residues. Germline CDR1 and CDR2: SNHLY and FYNNEI. The CDR3 sequence: CASSGAGSVYF. As DNA, the CDR3 is TGTGCCAGCAGTGGGGCGGGGAGTGTGTACTTC.

The chain's CDR3 is CASSFSRVSLQDTQYF. The DNA of the CDR3 is TGTGCCAGCAGTTTTTCCAGGGTGTCTCTTCAAGATACGCAGTATTTT. The chain has TRBV27 and TRBJ2-3, with D possibly TRBD1 on 5 matching bases. CDR1 is MNHEY, CDR2 SMNVEV, per germline (reference sequence). The CDR3 is made up of 16 amino acids. V shed 3 bases and J shed 5 bases, with 18 bases lying between them.

This rearrangement joins TRBV6-1 to TRBJ2-7, with TRBD2 as a possible D gene (6 bases). The CDR3 length is 14 residues. V was trimmed by 1 base and J by 4 bases, leaving 11 bases between them. Germline loops: CDR1 MNHNS, CDR2 SASEGT. The CDR3 sequence: CASSEGWGRYEQYV. The CDR3 DNA sequence: TGTGCCAGCAGTGAAGGGTGGGGGAGGTACGAGCAGTACGTC.

The chain joins TRBV30 to TRBJ1-4, with 7 bases fitting TRBD1. Germline V gene sequence: CDR1 GTSNPN, CDR2 SVGIG (reference sequence). CDR3 length equals 12 residues. V was clipped by 4 bases and J by 14 bases; unmatched bases: 10. The CDR3 sequence: CAWTPQTGRLFF. CDR3 nucleotide sequence: TGTGCCTGGACCCCACAGACAGGGAGGCTGTTTTTT.

The chain has TRBV7-8 and TRBJ2-7, with 9 positions matching TRBD2. With V trimmed by 4 bases and J by 4 bases, 5 bases remained unmatched. In germline, CDR1 is SGHVS, CDR2 FQNEAQ. CDR3 length: 14 amino acids. CDR3 amino acids: CASSSRGGAYEQYF. In nucleotides, the CDR3 is TGTGCCAGCAGCTCCCGCGGGGGGGCGTACGAGCAGTACTTC.

The sample holds one count of this clone. The chain links TRBV19 to TRBJ2-1; D gene unclear. The CDR3 extends over 15 amino acids. CDR1 is LNHDA and CDR2 is SQIVND in the germline V gene (reference sequence). The germline V and J ends were trimmed by 2 bases and 10 bases, with 18 bases remaining between them. The CDR3 region has the DNA TGTGCCAGTAGTATAATAGCCGCTACCTCACCGGAGCAGTTCTTC. The encoded protein is CASSIIAATSPEQFF.

This sequence joins TRBV6-5 and TRBJ1-4; 8 bases fit TRBD1. Losses at the gene ends were 1 base for V and 7 bases for J; bases not matched to a gene: 8. The V gene's germline CDR1 is MNHEY and CDR2 SVGAGI. The CDR3 length is 16 residues. CDR3 sequence (DNA): TGTGCCAGCAGTTACTTCCCAGGGGGCGAAACTGAAAAACTGTTTTTT. It encodes CASSYFPGGETEKLFF.

This clone was detected only once. The chain combines TRBV6-5 with TRBJ2-5, with D perhaps matching TRBD1 (5 bases). V dropped 5 bases and J dropped 2 bases, with 12 bases sitting between them. This CDR3 region has 14 residues. CDR1 and CDR2 from the germline V gene are MNHEY and SVGAGI. The CDR3 loop is CASSRAYRQETQYF. CDR3 nucleotide sequence: TGTGCCAGCAGTCGCGCATACAGGCAAGAGACCCAGTACTTC.

This clone was counted between two and nine times. V is TRBV25-1 and J is TRBJ1-1; 7 nucleotides agree with TRBD1. J lost 1 base, V lost 5 bases, and 10 bases had no gene match. Germline V CDR1 and CDR2: MGHDK, SYGVNS. The CDR3 runs to 16 residues. The CDR3 DNA reads TGTGCCAGCAGTCGATCCGGATGGGACAGGAACACTGAAGCTTTCTTT. This gives the protein CASSRSGWDRNTEAFF.

This clone was observed a single time. The genes are TRBV6-5 and TRBJ2-1; 8 nucleotides match TRBD2. After removal of 3 bases from V and 4 bases from J, the junction contained 2 bases not matched to a gene. The CDR3 totals 14 residues. Germline values: CDR1 MNHEY, CDR2 SVGAGI. The CDR3 region has the DNA TGTGCCAGCAGTTATACTAGCGGATACAATGAGCAGTTCTTC. This gives the protein CASSYTSGYNEQFF.

This clone has only a few counts. This chain joins TRBV2 and TRBJ2-2, with D hard to call. V was cut by 7 bases and J by 1 base, with 4 bases left in between. The CDR3 contains 12 residues. CDR1 and CDR2 (germline): SNHLY, FYNNEI. CDR3: CASTENTGELFF. CDR3 nucleotides: TGTGCCAGCACAGAGAACACCGGGGAGCTGTTTTTT.

This clone came up once. The CDR3 bases are TGTGCCAGCAGCCCCGGGGGGGGGCAACAAGAGACCCAGTACTTC. Translation gives CASSPGGGQQETQYF. The V and J genes are TRBV5-4 and TRBJ2-5; TRBD2 matches at 8 bases. After removal of 4 bases from V and 2 bases from J, the junction contained 7 bases not matched to a gene. The CDR3 sequence is 15 residues long. CDR1 is SGHNT and CDR2 is YYREEE in the germline V gene (reference sequence).